Below are 27 T cell receptor beta chains sequenced from a single sample in a study of T cells in Graves' hyperthyroidism and ophthalmopathy (dated by TCRdb to between 2018 and 2021). The method was multiplex PCR. The sample was run on an Illumina HiSeq 2000. The TCR beta CDR3 regions were amplified from RNA transcripts. A first-round RT-PCR of the TCR CDR3 used the HTBI primer set with the Qiagen OneStep RT-PCR kit. The public reads were run again by TCRdb, first through fastp at Q25 and then through MiXCR, and only productive beta chains were kept. CDR3 protein duplicates are merged, each entry listing the most common genes and DNA. Within this sample are 500,000 to 600,000 distinct CDR3 sequences, with about 43% of them counted one time only. Around a fifth of the sample lies in the top ten. The source material was peripheral blood or thyroid tissue (not recorded which). All receptors derive from an adult woman with Graves' disease, either hyperthyroidism or ophthalmopathy (not recorded which).

The chain carries TRBV20-1 and TRBJ1-2, with D perhaps TRBD1 (6 bases). Trimming removed 6 bases at V and 8 bases at J, with 19 bases between. In germline, CDR1 is DFQATT, CDR2 SNEGSKA (reference sequence). There are 13 residues in the CDR3. The chain's CDR3 is CSASGDRHAGYTF. The CDR3 DNA follows: TGCAGTGCGTCAGGGGATCGGCATGCGGGCTACACCTTC.

This clonotype was seen many times. The genes are TRBV19 and TRBJ1-5; TRBD1 matches 9 bases. CDR3 size: 15 residues. Germline CDR1 reads LNHDA; CDR2 reads SQIVND (reference sequence). Trimming at V came to 8 bases and at J to 8 bases, leaving 13 bases not matched to a gene. CDR3: CASESGTGPSKPQHF. CDR3 DNA sequence: TGTGCCAGTGAATCGGGGACAGGGCCCTCAAAGCCCCAGCATTTT.

The J gene is TRBJ1-5, the V gene TRBV28; D uncertain. CDR1 is MDHEN and CDR2 is SYDVKM in the germline V gene. The CDR3 runs to 15 residues. Trimming took off 6 bases at V and 0 bases at J, with 12 bases between the two ends. CDR3 protein: CASSPTLNSNQPQHF. The DNA of the CDR3 is TGTGCCAGCAGCCCCACCCTAAATAGCAATCAGCCCCAGCATTTT.

V and J are TRBV20-1 and TRBJ2-5, with D perhaps given as TRBD1 or TRBD2 (5 bases each). V gave up 3 bases and J gave up 9 bases, with 17 bases separating them. The CDR3 runs 13 residues. Germline CDR1 reads DFQATT; CDR2 reads SNEGSKA (reference sequence). DNA of the CDR3: TGCAGTGCTAGGGGGGATAGCAATCAGCCCCAGTACTTC. Translation gives CSARGDSNQPQYF.

This chain uses TRBV10-3 with TRBJ2-7; the D gene could be TRBD1 or TRBD2 (5 bases each). The germline V and J ends were trimmed by 2 bases and 4 bases, with 12 bases remaining between them. The germline CDR1 and CDR2 sequences are ENHRY and SYGVKD. The CDR3 loop spans 14 amino acids. The CDR3 DNA follows: TGTGCCATCAGTGAGGAGGGGATGGTTTACGAGCAGTACTTC. Its protein product is CAISEEGMVYEQYF.

The V call is TRBV7-9, the J call TRBJ1-2; no definite D call. Per the germline V gene, CDR1 is SEHNR and CDR2 is FQNEAQ (reference sequence). This CDR3 region has 15 residues. Trimming cost V 5 bases and J 0 bases, with 13 bases left between them. The CDR3 bases are TGTGCCAGCAGCCAGGCTGACTTCGCTAACTATGGCTACACCTTC. It translates to CASSQADFANYGYTF.

This clonotype occurred many times. The chain carries TRBV2 and TRBJ1-6, with 7 bases that match TRBD1. With 6 bases clipped from V and 6 bases from J, the junction kept 2 bases outside the gene matches. In germline, CDR1 is SNHLY, CDR2 FYNNEI. The CDR3 extends over 13 amino acids. The CDR3 coding sequence is TGTGCCAGCAGGGGACAGCCTAATTCACCCCTCCACTTT. Protein product: CASRGQPNSPLHF.

This clonotype was seen at least ten times. The J gene is TRBJ1-2, the V gene TRBV7-2; the match to TRBD1 covers 8 bases. Per the germline V gene, CDR1 is SGHTA and CDR2 is FQGNSA. Losses at the gene ends were 3 bases for V and 3 bases for J; bases not matched to a gene: 12. This CDR3 comprises 17 residues. CDR3 region: CASSFRDRQRLYYGYTF. Here the CDR3 DNA reads TGTGCCAGCAGCTTCCGGGACAGGCAGCGCCTATACTATGGCTACACCTTC. Drawing the rest from reference TRBV7-2 and TRBJ1-2, the complete variable domain is GAGVSQSPSNKVTEKGKDVELRCDPISGHTALYWYRQSLGQGLEFLIYFQGNSAPDKSGLPSDRFSAERTGGSVSTLTIQRTQQEDSAVYLCASSFRDRQRLYYGYTFGSGTRLTVV.

This clonotype was observed at least ten times. This sequence joins TRBV11-2 and TRBJ2-7; 7 bases map to TRBD1. This CDR3 has 14 amino acids. V shed 5 bases, J shed 0 bases, and the junction held 4 bases outside the gene matches. In germline, CDR1 is SGHAT, CDR2 FQNNGV. For the CDR3, the DNA is TGTGCCAGCAGCCGAGACAGGGCCTCCTACGAGCAGTACTTC. Amino acid sequence: CASSRDRASYEQYF.

Regarding this clonotype: It is unclear where the CDR3 begins or ends on the DNA, so no DNA is shown, and the CDR3 is as TCRdb lists it. This chain uses TRBV7-9 with TRBJ2-7; TRBD2 is the table's D call and was not checked against the DNA. From germline, CDR1 is SEHNR and CDR2 FQNEAQ (reference sequence). The CDR3 is 21 amino acids in total, end residues counted. The CDR3 spells CASSFYICSVLMTSVSYEQYF.

Comment on this clonotype: The limits of the CDR3 on the DNA are not certain, so only TCRdb's listed CDR3 is given. CDR3: CASSLGVGRGSTF. This chain uses TRBV7-2 with TRBJ1-2. The CDR3 length equals 13 residues, ends included. CDR1 and CDR2 (germline): SGHTA, FQGNSA.

CDR3 protein: CAISGYGSGTGDSYEQYF. In DNA, the CDR3 is TGTGCCATCAGTGGGTATGGGTCCGGGACAGGGGATTCCTACGAGCAGTACTTC. V and J are TRBV10-3 and TRBJ2-7; 10 positions agree with TRBD1. The CDR3 is 18 residues long. In germline, CDR1 is ENHRY, CDR2 SYGVKD. V lost 4 bases and J lost 1; bases outside the gene matches: 13.

This clonotype was detected many times. The chain couples TRBV20-1 to TRBJ1-4; 7 nucleotides match TRBD1. CDR1 DFQATT and CDR2 SNEGSKA come from the germline V gene (reference sequence). The CDR3 has 18 amino acids. Unmatched junction bases numbered 11, after V lost 1 base and J lost 0 bases. As DNA, the CDR3 is TGCAGTGCTAGAGTTTTTGACAGGGCCATTTCAACTAATGAAAAACTGTTTTTT. Protein product: CSARVFDRAISTNEKLFF.

Many counts were recorded for this clonotype. The genes are TRBV15 and TRBJ1-4; D gene uncertain. CDR1 is LNHNV, CDR2 YYDKDF, per germline (reference sequence). Trimming pared 5 bases from V and 7 bases from J, leaving 11 bases between. The CDR3 sequence is 13 residues long. CDR3 in DNA: TGTGCCACCAGCTTTACTCGGGGTGAAAAACTGTTTTTT. Encoded protein: CATSFTRGEKLFF.

The sample holds many counts of this clonotype. Here the CDR3 DNA reads TGCAGCTTACGGAACGCTCCGAACACTGAAGCTTTCTTT. It yields the protein CSLRNAPNTEAFF. This chain uses TRBV29-1 with TRBJ1-1; D ambiguous. Germline V gene lookup returns CDR1 SQVTM and CDR2 ANQGSEA. The CDR3 is 13 amino acids. Trimming left V 8 bases short and J 1 base short, with 14 bases between.

The genes are TRBV7-3 and TRBJ1-2, with a possible D match to TRBD1 (6 bases). The CDR3 has 14 residues. CDR1 is SGHTA, CDR2 FQGTGA, per germline. V lost 5 bases and J lost 2, with 12 bases in between. CDR3 DNA: TGTGCCAGCAGCCCCGCCAGGGGAAACTATGGCTACACCTTC. Translated, it gives CASSPARGNYGYTF.

This chain joins TRBV7-9 and TRBJ1-6; D unclear. The CDR3 loop spans 15 amino acids. Germline V gives CDR1 SEHNR, CDR2 FQNEAQ (reference sequence). V lost 4 bases to trimming and J lost 3 bases, with 10 bases between them. CDR3 sequence (DNA): TGTGCCAGCAGCTCGACGGGGAGCTATAATTCACCCCTCCACTTT. Its protein product is CASSSTGSYNSPLHF.

This clonotype came up many times. This sequence joins TRBV20-1 and TRBJ2-7; D is undetermined. The CDR3 loop spans 15 amino acids. Trimming shortened V by 6 bases and J by 1 base, and 19 bases separated the two germline ends. Germline CDR1 reads DFQATT; CDR2 reads SNEGSKA (reference sequence). Here the CDR3 DNA reads TGCAGTGCCCACTCGGACCTAACAAGTTCCTACGAGCAGTACTTC. It yields the protein CSAHSDLTSSYEQYF.

The chain carries TRBV2 and TRBJ1-2, with TRBD1 as a possible D gene (5 bases). CDR3 length: 17 residues. The germline V gene encodes CDR1 SNHLY and CDR2 FYNNEI. V lost 7 bases and J 3 bases, leaving 24 bases between the germline ends. CDR3 region: CASNSLGVDRPYYGYTF. In DNA form, the CDR3 reads TGTGCCAGCAATTCATTGGGGGTCGACAGACCTTACTATGGCTACACCTTC.

This clonotype has a count of ten or more. The V call is TRBV10-3, the J call TRBJ1-6, with 7 bases fitting TRBD1. With V trimmed by 2 bases and J by 9 bases, 10 bases remained unmatched. There are 16 residues in the CDR3. Germline CDR1 and CDR2: ENHRY and SYGVKD. CDR3 protein: CAISEAPGGGGSPLHF. Written as DNA, the CDR3 is TGTGCCATCAGTGAGGCCCCAGGAGGGGGCGGTTCACCCCTCCACTTT.

The rearrangement joins TRBV19 to TRBJ2-7, with 8 bases aligning to TRBD2. Germline-derived CDR1 and CDR2 are LNHDA and SQIVND (reference sequence). The CDR3 length is 15 residues. Trimming cost V 2 bases and J 5 bases; bases outside gene matches: 8. The CDR3 loop reads CASSISGRAVDEQYF. The CDR3 DNA is TGTGCCAGTAGTATATCCGGGAGGGCCGTCGACGAGCAGTACTTC.

The CDR3 DNA reads TGTGCTAGCCCCGGAGGGGGGACACAAGAGACCCAGTACTTC. It codes for CASPGGGTQETQYF. V usage is TRBV7-7 and J usage is TRBJ2-5; D is tentatively TRBD1 or TRBD2 (6 bases each). Germline V lookup: CDR1 SSHAT, CDR2 FNYEAQ (reference sequence). The CDR3 is 14 residues long.

The CDR3 DNA follows: TGTGCCATCAGCGGACAGTGGGACGAGACCCAGTACTTC. It specifies CAISGQWDETQYF. This chain connects TRBV10-3 to TRBJ2-5, with a possible D match to TRBD1 (6 bases). The V gene lost 6 bases and the J gene lost 5 bases, with 13 bases spanning the gap. CDR1 is ENHRY, CDR2 SYGVKD, per germline. The CDR3 contains 13 residues.

This clonotype was counted between two and nine times. The chain uses TRBV4-1 and TRBJ2-2; no definite D call. Between the trimmed V and J ends, which lost 0 bases and 4 bases, there was a span of 6 bases. The CDR3 runs to 14 residues. Germline V gene data show CDR1 as MGHRA and CDR2 as YSYEKL. The CDR3 region is CASSQDHLTGELFF. Here the CDR3 DNA reads TGCGCCAGCAGCCAAGATCACCTCACCGGGGAGCTGTTTTTT.

Ten or more counts support this clonotype. The V call is TRBV7-9, the J call TRBJ1-1, with 8 bases fitting TRBD1. This CDR3 comprises 15 residues. Losses at the gene ends were 6 bases for V and 5 bases for J; bases not matched to a gene: 11. Per germline, CDR1 SEHNR and CDR2 FQNEAQ (reference sequence). As DNA, the CDR3 is TGTGCCAGCAGGCCGCCGACAGGGGAAAGAACTGAAGCTTTCTTT. Amino acids: CASRPPTGERTEAFF.

The V and J genes are TRBV15 and TRBJ1-1, with D unclear. CDR1 and CDR2 (germline): LNHNV, YYDKDF (reference sequence). The CDR3 sequence is 14 residues long. Trimming took off 3 bases at V and 6 bases at J, with 14 bases between the two ends. In DNA, the CDR3 is TGTGCCACCAGCAGCCCAAGTCGGGTTCCTGAAGCTTTCTTT. Translating gives CATSSPSRVPEAFF.

A few counts support this clonotype. J is TRBJ1-6 and V is TRBV28, with D maybe TRBD1 (5 bases). Trimming stripped 3 bases from V and 6 bases from J, with 9 bases between. In germline, CDR1 is MDHEN, CDR2 SYDVKM. There are 14 residues in the CDR3. CDR3 in amino acids: CASSFGGANSPLHF. DNA for the CDR3: TGTGCCAGCAGTTTTGGAGGGGCTAATTCACCCCTCCACTTT.